One sample yielded the 19 T cell receptor beta chains listed below, sequenced in a study of blood T cell repertoires in COVID-19. The protocol was immunoSEQ multiplex PCR, while the TCRdb copy is restricted to in-frame clones and leaves out a portion. The sample comprises about 190,000 clones, roughly 80% of which are singletons, and around an eighth rests with the top ten. The specimen was peripheral blood. Receptors were obtained from a woman aged 45-65 years with acute or convalescent COVID-19.

V and J are TRBV11-3 and TRBJ2-4; 7 nucleotides match TRBD2. This CDR3 has 14 residues. Germline CDR1 SGHNT, CDR2 YENEEA. V dropped 5 bases and J dropped 6; count of bases not matched to a gene: 7. The CDR3 DNA is TGTGCCAGCAGCCCGGATTCGGGGGGAAACATTCAGTACTTC. This encodes CASSPDSGGNIQYF.

A few counts support this clone. The CDR3 coding sequence is TGTGCCAGCAGCTCGAGCGGGGCGGGGGCCAATGAGCAGTTCTTC. As protein: CASSSSGAGANEQFF. The chain uses TRBV7-2 and TRBJ2-1; weak D call: TRBD2 (7 bases). Trimming removed 4 bases from V and 6 bases from J, with 16 bases in between. Germline-derived CDR1 and CDR2 are SGHTA and FQGNSA. CDR3 length equals 15 residues.

The chain joins TRBV29-1 to TRBJ2-3, with D possibly matching TRBD2 (5 bases). The CDR3 covers 12 residues. The germline CDR1 and CDR2 sequences are SQVTM and ANQGSEA. The V gene lost 3 bases and the J gene lost 3 bases, with 7 bases spanning the gap. Here the CDR3 DNA reads TGCAGCGTTGATCCGGGGACAGATACGCAGTATTTT. Translating gives CSVDPGTDTQYF.

This chain uses TRBV28 with TRBJ1-1, with 9 bases aligning to TRBD1. The length of the CDR3 is 14 residues. Germline lookup yields CDR1 MDHEN and CDR2 SYDVKM. V lost 5 bases to trimming and J lost 7 bases; unmatched junction nucleotides: 8. CDR3 nucleotides: TGTGCCAGCAGTCCTCTGGACAGGGGTAGTGAAGCTTTCTTT. Amino acid sequence: CASSPLDRGSEAFF.

The chain combines TRBV6-1 with TRBJ1-1, with 10 bases lining up with TRBD1. Trimming at V came to 3 bases and at J to 1 base, leaving 8 bases not matched to a gene. The CDR3 contains 17 residues. The germline CDR1 and CDR2 sequences are MNHNS and SASEGT. For the CDR3, the DNA is TGTGCCAGCAGTGATGACGGGACAGGGGTTGGGAACACTGAAGCTTTCTTT. The encoded protein is CASSDDGTGVGNTEAFF.

This clone was seen many times. The rearrangement links TRBV19 to TRBJ1-1; 9 bases match TRBD1. The germline gives CDR1 LNHDA, CDR2 SQIVND (reference sequence). The CDR3 consists of 16 residues. V lost 2 bases to trimming and J lost 4 bases; unmatched junction nucleotides: 8. In nucleotides, the CDR3 is TGTGCCAGTAGTATAAGGGGACAGGGACTAGGCACTGAAGCTTTCTTT. Residues: CASSIRGQGLGTEAFF.

This clone was counted once. The J gene is TRBJ1-1, the V gene TRBV2, with D hard to call. Germline values: CDR1 SNHLY, CDR2 FYNNEI. The CDR3 runs to 14 residues. The ends were cut back, 3 bases at V and 10 bases at J, with 18 bases in the middle. CDR3: CASSDRPLTPGAFF. The CDR3 DNA reads as TGTGCCAGCAGTGACCGGCCCCTTACCCCGGGAGCTTTCTTT.

The chain has TRBV21-1 and TRBJ2-7; the table's D call, TRBD1, was not checked against the DNA. TRBV21-1 is flagged as a pseudogene. This CDR3 is built from 15 residues. The DNA for the CDR3 is TGTGCCAGCAGCTCTGCCGGGACAGTTTCCTACGAGCAGTACTTC. It translates to CASSSAGTVSYEQYF.

In its sample, this clone was seen a few times. CDR3 loop: CASSFGTGPSEQYF. The CDR3, as DNA: TGTGCCAGCAGCTTTGGGACAGGACCCTCCGAGCAGTACTTC. The chain has TRBV11-3 and TRBJ2-7, with 8 bases that match TRBD1. The CDR3 has 14 residues. J gave up 6 bases and V 3 bases, and 7 bases lay outside the gene matches. Germline V gene sequence: CDR1 SGHNT, CDR2 YENEEA. The whole variable domain, remainder taken from reference TRBV11-3 and TRBJ2-7, is EAGVVQSPRYKIIEKKQPVAFWCNPISGHNTLYWYLQNLGQGPELLIRYENEEAVDDSQLPKDRFSAERLKGVDSTLKIQPAELGDSAVYLCASSFGTGPSEQYFGPGTRLTVT.

The chain uses TRBV29-1 and TRBJ2-7, with TRBD2 as a possible D gene (6 bases). Per germline, CDR1 SQVTM and CDR2 ANQGSEA. Between the trimmed V and J ends, which lost 2 bases and 3 bases, there was a span of 20 bases. The CDR3 is 16 amino acids. CDR3 region: CSVELLEEGRSYEQYF. The DNA for the CDR3 is TGCAGCGTTGAACTTCTCGAGGAGGGTCGGAGCTACGAGCAGTACTTC.

This chain links TRBV28 with TRBJ2-7; D might be TRBD1 (6 bases). The V gene's germline CDR1 is MDHEN and CDR2 SYDVKM. V lost 7 bases and J 0 bases, leaving 13 bases between the germline ends. The CDR3 sequence is 14 residues long. The CDR3 protein is CASTPTGPSYEQYF. Written as DNA, the CDR3 is TGTGCCAGCACCCCGACAGGACCCTCCTACGAGCAGTACTTC.

The chain links TRBV6-5 to TRBJ1-4; tentative D call: TRBD1 (6 bases). Per germline, CDR1 MNHEY and CDR2 SVGAGI. The CDR3 loop spans 15 amino acids. V was cut by 4 bases and J by 2 bases, with 11 bases left in between. CDR3 residues: CASSSIQGTNEKLFF. The CDR3 nucleotides read TGTGCCAGCAGTTCCATACAGGGTACTAATGAAAAACTGTTTTTT.

The CDR3 DNA sequence: TGTGCCAGCAGTTTACCCCTGAGGACTGAAGCTTTCTTT. This codes for CASSLPLRTEAFF. The chain joins TRBV12-3 or TRBV12-4 to TRBJ1-1; no definite D call. Between the trimmed V and J ends, which lost 2 bases and 5 bases, there was a span of 9 bases. The CDR3 length is 13 residues.

The chain uses TRBV12-3 or TRBV12-4 and TRBJ1-5; no clear D gene. The CDR3 runs 12 residues. V was clipped by 6 bases and J by 2 bases, with 5 bases between them. CDR3 nucleotides: TGTGCCAGCAGGCAGGGCAATCAGCCCCAGCATTTT. Its protein product is CASRQGNQPQHF.

The chain combines TRBV24-1 with TRBJ2-7; tentative D call: TRBD2 (6 bases). Trimming removed 3 bases at V and 1 base at J, with 15 bases between. Germline-derived CDR1 and CDR2 are KGHDR and SFDVKD. CDR3 size: 16 residues. In nucleotides, the CDR3 is TGTGCCACCAGTGATGGAGGGGCGAGAGGTTCCTACGAGCAGTACTTC. As protein: CATSDGGARGSYEQYF.

The V gene is TRBV5-6, the J gene TRBJ2-2; TRBD2 matches 10 bases. Germline CDR1 is SGHDT and CDR2 is YYEEEE. J was trimmed by 4 bases and V by 0 bases; bases with no gene match: 6. The length of the CDR3 is 17 residues. In nucleotides, the CDR3 is TGTGCCAGCAGCTTGGATTTACTAGCGGGAAGCACCGGGGAGCTGTTTTTT. As protein: CASSLDLLAGSTGELFF.

The table lists this clone with many counts. The rearrangement joins TRBV7-2 to TRBJ2-7; 8 positions agree with TRBD1. V shed 4 bases and J 5 bases; nucleotides not matched to a gene: 1. The CDR3 sequence is 12 residues long. Germline CDR1 SGHTA, CDR2 FQGNSA. The CDR3 coding sequence is TGTGCCAGCAGCTCGACAGGGGACGAGCAGTACTTC. Its protein is CASSSTGDEQYF.

The V gene is TRBV5-4, the J gene TRBJ2-1, with TRBD2 matching over 7 bases. Trimming at V came to 4 bases and at J to 3 bases, leaving 7 bases not matched to a gene. Germline CDR1 is SGHNT and CDR2 is YYREEE (reference sequence). This CDR3 has 15 amino acids. CDR3 nucleotide sequence: TGTGCCAGCAGCGTCCGGACTAGTAACTACAATGAGCAGTTCTTC. Its protein product is CASSVRTSNYNEQFF.

The rearrangement links TRBV24-1 to TRBJ1-5, with D perhaps TRBD1 (5 bases). Germline V gene lookup returns CDR1 KGHDR and CDR2 SFDVKD. The CDR3 totals 16 residues. V was shortened by 3 bases and J by 3 bases, with 14 bases between the two germline ends. The CDR3 is CATSDPRVGPNQPQHF. In nucleotides, the CDR3 is TGTGCCACCAGTGATCCCAGGGTTGGCCCCAATCAGCCCCAGCATTTT.